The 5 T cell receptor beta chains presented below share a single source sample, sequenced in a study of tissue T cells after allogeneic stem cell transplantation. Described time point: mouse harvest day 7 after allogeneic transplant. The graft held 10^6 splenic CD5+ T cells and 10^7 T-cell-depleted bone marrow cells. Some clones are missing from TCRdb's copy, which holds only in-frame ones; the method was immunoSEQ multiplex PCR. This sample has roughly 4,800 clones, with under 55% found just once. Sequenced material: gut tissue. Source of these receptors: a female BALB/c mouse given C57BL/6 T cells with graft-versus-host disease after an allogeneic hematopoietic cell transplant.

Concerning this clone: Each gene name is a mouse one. Incomplete CDR3 DNA: TGTGCCAGCAGTGATGCGGGGGGGGCGCCCGGTCAAAACACCTTGTAC. This translates into CASSDAGGAPGQNTLY. The CDR3, in full, reads CASSDAGGAPGQNTLYF. The chain uses TRBV13-3 and TRBJ2-4; 8 nucleotides align to TRBD2. From the germline J gene comes the end of the CDR3, since the read stops 1 residue before it. The CDR3 spans 17 residues. CDR1 is NNHDY, CDR2 SYVADS, per germline. The V gene end was trimmed by 0 bases and the J gene end by 1 base; junction bases not matched to a gene: 7.

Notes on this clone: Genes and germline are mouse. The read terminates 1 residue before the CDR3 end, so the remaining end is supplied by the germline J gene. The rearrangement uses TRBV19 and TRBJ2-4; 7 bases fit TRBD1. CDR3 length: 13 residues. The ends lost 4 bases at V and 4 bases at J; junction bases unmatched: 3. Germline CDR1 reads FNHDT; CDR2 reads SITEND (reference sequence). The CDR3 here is CASSPGTENTLYF. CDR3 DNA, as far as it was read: TGTGCCAGCAGTCCCGGGACAGAAAACACCTTGTAC.

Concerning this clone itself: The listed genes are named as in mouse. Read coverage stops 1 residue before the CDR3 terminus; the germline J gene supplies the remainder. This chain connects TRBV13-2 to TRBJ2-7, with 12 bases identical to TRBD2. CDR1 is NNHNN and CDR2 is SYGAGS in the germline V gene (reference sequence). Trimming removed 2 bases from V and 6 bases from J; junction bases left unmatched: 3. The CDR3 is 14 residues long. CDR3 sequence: CASGEGTGGPEQYF. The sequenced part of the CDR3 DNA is TGTGCCAGCGGTGAAGGGACTGGGGGGCCTGAACAGTAC.

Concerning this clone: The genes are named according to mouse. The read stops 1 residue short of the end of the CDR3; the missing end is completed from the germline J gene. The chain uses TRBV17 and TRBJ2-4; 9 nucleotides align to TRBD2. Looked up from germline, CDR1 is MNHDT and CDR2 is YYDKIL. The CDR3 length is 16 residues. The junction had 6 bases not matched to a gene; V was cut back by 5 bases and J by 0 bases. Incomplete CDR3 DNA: TGTGCTAGCAGTCCCGGGACTGGGCGTAGTCAAAACACCTTGTAC. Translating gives CASSPGTGRSQNTLY. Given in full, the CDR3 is CASSPGTGRSQNTLYF.

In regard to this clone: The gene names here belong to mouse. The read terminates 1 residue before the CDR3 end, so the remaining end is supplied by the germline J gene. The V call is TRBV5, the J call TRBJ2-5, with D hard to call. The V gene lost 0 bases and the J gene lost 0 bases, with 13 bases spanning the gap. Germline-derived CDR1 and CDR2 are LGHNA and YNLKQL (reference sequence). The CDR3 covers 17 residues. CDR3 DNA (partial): TGTGCCAGCAGCCAAGAAGGGCAGCCCTTTAACCAAGACACCCAGTAC. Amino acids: CASSQEGQPFNQDTQY. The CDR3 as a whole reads CASSQEGQPFNQDTQYF.